These 22 T cell receptor beta chains were sequenced from one sample in a study of blood T cells in healthy people across ages. For the second PCR, which ran for about 7 to 12 cycles, a sample-barcoded 5' primer and a J-beta primer mix were used. MiXCR was run by TCRdb on the 5' RACE reads, yielding one entry per CDR3 protein. The table lists over a million distinct CDR3 sequences, 45% of them singletons. Input material: blood. Every receptor here comes from a woman in her sixties or seventies in good health.

The CDR3 loop is CASSAGLAADQETQYF. CDR3 nucleotide sequence: TGTGCCAGCAGCGCGGGACTAGCGGCCGACCAAGAGACCCAGTACTTC. The gene calls are TRBV5-8 and TRBJ2-5; TRBD2 matches 11 bases. The CDR3 is 16 amino acids. V shed 4 bases, J shed 0 bases, and the junction held 5 bases outside the gene matches. Germline V CDR1 and CDR2: SGHTS, YDEGEE.

The chain links TRBV5-1 to TRBJ2-1, with no clear D. Trimming stripped 0 bases from V and 4 bases from J, with 11 bases between. CDR1 and CDR2 (germline): SGHRS, YFSETQ. The CDR3 extends over 15 amino acids. Written as DNA, the CDR3 is TGCGCCAGCAGCTTGGAATCGGCCTTATACAATGAGCAGTTCTTC. Translating gives CASSLESALYNEQFF.

This clonotype was observed at least ten times. The chain links TRBV5-1 to TRBJ2-3; no definite D call. The CDR3 covers 12 residues. In germline, CDR1 is SGHRS, CDR2 YFSETQ. Trimming took off 5 bases at V and 5 bases at J, with 9 bases between the two ends. CDR3 residues: CASSFTQDTQYF. CDR3 DNA: TGCGCCAGCAGTTTCACCCAAGATACGCAGTATTTT.

The chain combines TRBV3-1 with TRBJ2-7; D possibly corresponds to TRBD1 (5 bases). V was pared by 6 bases and J by 2 bases, with 14 bases between. Germline V gene data show CDR1 as LGHDT and CDR2 as YNNKEL (reference sequence). There are 14 residues in the CDR3. The CDR3 nucleotides read TGTGCCAGCAGAAATCAGGGCGGAACCTACGAGCAGTACTTC. This sequence encodes CASRNQGGTYEQYF.

The rearrangement links TRBV15 to TRBJ2-5; 8 positions match TRBD2. J lost 5 bases, V lost 3 bases, and 11 bases had no gene match. This CDR3 comprises 16 residues. Germline CDR1 reads LNHNV; CDR2 reads YYDKDF (reference sequence). As DNA, the CDR3 is TGTGCCACCAGCAGGGGATTTGCGGGAGGTGGGGAGACCCAGTACTTC. Protein product: CATSRGFAGGGETQYF.

The J gene is TRBJ1-1, the V gene TRBV7-9; unclear D gene. V was clipped by 5 bases and J by 9 bases, with 10 bases between them. This CDR3 comprises 11 residues. In germline, CDR1 is SEHNR, CDR2 FQNEAQ (reference sequence). This chain's CDR3 is CASSPGPQAFF. CDR3 nucleotide sequence: TGTGCCAGCAGCCCCGGACCCCAAGCTTTCTTT.

The chain links TRBV6-1 to TRBJ1-1; D perhaps matches TRBD1 (5 bases). Germline CDR1 is MNHNS and CDR2 is SASEGT. V was cut by 2 bases and J by 0 bases, with 13 bases left in between. The CDR3 is 16 amino acids. The chain's CDR3 is CASSEWSLRVNTEAFF. The CDR3 coding sequence is TGTGCCAGCAGTGAATGGTCGCTCAGGGTGAACACTGAAGCTTTCTTT.

V gene TRBV28 combines with J gene TRBJ1-1; 7 bases map to TRBD1. The ends lost 2 bases at V and 11 bases at J; junction bases unmatched: 14. The CDR3 spans 15 residues. Germline CDR1 is MDHEN and CDR2 is SYDVKM. The CDR3 spells CASSLMTGWKLRAFF. CDR3 sequence (DNA): TGTGCCAGCAGTTTAATGACAGGGTGGAAGTTGCGGGCTTTCTTT.

This rearrangement joins TRBV3-1 to TRBJ2-1, with no clear D. Trimming stripped 0 bases from V and 7 bases from J, with 7 bases between. The length of the CDR3 is 13 residues. In germline, CDR1 is LGHDT, CDR2 YNNKEL (reference sequence). CDR3 residues: CASSQEGWNEQFF. DNA of the CDR3: TGTGCCAGCAGCCAAGAAGGTTGGAATGAGCAGTTCTTC.

V gene TRBV13 combines with J gene TRBJ1-3; weak D call: TRBD1 (6 bases). V shed 7 bases and J shed 0 bases, with 13 bases lying between them. CDR3 length: 15 residues. Germline V gene sequence: CDR1 PRHDT, CDR2 FYEKMQ (reference sequence). The CDR3 loop is CASTVRTDSGNTIYF. The CDR3 nucleotides are TGTGCCAGCACCGTAAGGACAGACTCTGGAAACACCATATATTTT.

This clonotype was observed a few times. The chain has TRBV29-1 and TRBJ1-4; no firm D call. There are 11 residues in the CDR3. From germline, CDR1 is SQVTM and CDR2 ANQGSEA. DNA of the CDR3: TGCACCGCAACAACTAATGAAAAACTGTTTTTT. It translates to CTATTNEKLFF.

The chain combines TRBV20-1 with TRBJ2-1; D unclear. Between the trimmed V and J ends, which lost 6 bases and 8 bases, there was a span of 20 bases. Germline-derived CDR1 and CDR2 are DFQATT and SNEGSKA (reference sequence). This CDR3 is 14 amino acids long. The CDR3 sequence is CSAPTPDKRYEQFF. The CDR3 DNA reads TGCAGTGCGCCCACTCCAGATAAGCGATATGAGCAGTTCTTC.

This chain uses TRBV9 with TRBJ2-1, with 8 bases lining up with TRBD2. V lost 4 bases and J lost 10; bases outside the gene matches: 13. Germline CDR1 and CDR2: SGDLS and YYNGEE. This CDR3 is built from 15 residues. CDR3 region: CASSLLAVTFEEQFF. The CDR3 DNA sequence: TGTGCCAGCAGCCTACTAGCGGTAACCTTTGAGGAGCAGTTCTTC. Full variable domain (rest looked up from reference TRBV9 and TRBJ2-1): DSGVTQTPKHLITATGQRVTLRCSPRSGDLSVYWYQQSLDQGLQFLIQYYNGEERAKGNILERFSAQQFPDLHSELNLSSLELGDSALYFCASSLLAVTFEEQFFGPGTRLTVL.

The CDR3 loop is CASSQDRGAFGNIQYF. As DNA, the CDR3 is TGTGCCAGCAGCCAAGATCGTGGGGCCTTCGGGAACATTCAGTACTTC. The chain is built from TRBV14 and TRBJ2-4, with D possibly matching TRBD1 (5 bases). Germline CDR1 is SGHDN and CDR2 is FVKESK. The CDR3 has 16 amino acids. V lost 0 bases and J 7 bases, leaving 16 bases between the germline ends.

This clonotype was seen only once. The chain employs TRBV29-1 and TRBJ1-1; TRBD1 aligns across 7 bases. Germline CDR1 is SQVTM and CDR2 is ANQGSEA. The CDR3 runs to 13 residues. V lost 7 bases and J lost 1; bases outside the gene matches: 6. CDR3 DNA sequence: TGCAGCGGCCCGGGACAGACGAACACTGAAGCTTTCTTT. This encodes CSGPGQTNTEAFF.

This clonotype was seen a few times. Germline is not matched at one junction end, which may reflect a read error. V usage is TRBV7-2 and J usage is TRBJ2-5; 14 nucleotides align to TRBD2. CDR3 length equals 18 residues. Germline CDR1 reads SGHTA; CDR2 reads FQGNSA. The CDR3 is CASIPGRLAGGRRETQYF. The CDR3 nucleotides are TGTGCCAGCATTCCGGGCCGACTAGCGGGAGGGAGGAGAGAGACTCAGTACTTC.

V gene TRBV7-9 combines with J gene TRBJ1-2; 7 bases fit TRBD1. Germline V gene data show CDR1 as SEHNR and CDR2 as FQNEAQ (reference sequence). The CDR3 extends over 15 amino acids. The V segment lost 5 bases and the J segment 3 bases; nucleotides outside the gene matches: 9. CDR3 nucleotides: TGTGCCAGCAGCCCCCCCGCAGGGGGGCACTATGGCTACACCTTC. Its protein product is CASSPPAGGHYGYTF.

This clonotype has more than one count but fewer than ten. The chain has TRBV2 and TRBJ1-2; tentative D call: TRBD1 (6 bases). The V gene lost 2 bases and the J gene lost 7 bases, with 14 bases spanning the gap. Germline V CDR1 and CDR2: SNHLY, FYNNEI. This CDR3 region has 14 residues. CDR3 coding DNA: TGTGCCAGCAGTGAAACTGCAGGGGTTGGTGGCTACACCTTC. It translates to CASSETAGVGGYTF.

The chain recombines TRBV12-3 or TRBV12-4 with TRBJ2-7; perhaps TRBD2 as D (6 bases). The V end lost 3 bases, the J end lost 7 bases, and 13 bases lay between the germline ends. The CDR3 extends over 13 amino acids. This CDR3 reads CASSLGRKREQYF. The CDR3 DNA follows: TGTGCCAGCAGTTTGGGGAGGAAGCGAGAGCAGTACTTC.

The V gene is TRBV3-1, the J gene TRBJ1-2, with 7 positions matching TRBD1. The CDR3 totals 14 residues. Looked up from germline, CDR1 is LGHDT and CDR2 is YNNKEL (reference sequence). The ends lost 1 base at V and 4 bases at J; junction bases unmatched: 3. This CDR3 reads CASSQGRTGYGYTF. The CDR3 DNA follows: TGTGCCAGCAGCCAAGGTAGGACAGGCTATGGCTACACCTTC.

The V and J genes are TRBV4-1 and TRBJ1-2, with TRBD1 matching over 7 bases. CDR1 is MGHRA, CDR2 YSYEKL, per germline. Trimming at V came to 1 base and at J to 5 bases, leaving 16 bases not matched to a gene. The CDR3 is made up of 18 amino acids. CDR3 in DNA: TGCGCCAGCAGCCAAGGAGGCCCCAGGGGGAAATGGTTTTATGGCTACACCTTC. It translates to CASSQGGPRGKWFYGYTF.

The V and J genes are TRBV7-2 and TRBJ2-4, with TRBD2 matching 14 bases. The length of the CDR3 is 18 residues. After removal of 4 bases from V and 13 bases from J, the junction contained 18 bases not matched to a gene. Germline V lookup: CDR1 SGHTA, CDR2 FQGNSA. CDR3 region: CASSSLTSGRAPYNEQYF. CDR3 bases: TGTGCCAGCAGCTCTCTGACTAGCGGGAGGGCCCCCTACAATGAGCAGTACTTC.